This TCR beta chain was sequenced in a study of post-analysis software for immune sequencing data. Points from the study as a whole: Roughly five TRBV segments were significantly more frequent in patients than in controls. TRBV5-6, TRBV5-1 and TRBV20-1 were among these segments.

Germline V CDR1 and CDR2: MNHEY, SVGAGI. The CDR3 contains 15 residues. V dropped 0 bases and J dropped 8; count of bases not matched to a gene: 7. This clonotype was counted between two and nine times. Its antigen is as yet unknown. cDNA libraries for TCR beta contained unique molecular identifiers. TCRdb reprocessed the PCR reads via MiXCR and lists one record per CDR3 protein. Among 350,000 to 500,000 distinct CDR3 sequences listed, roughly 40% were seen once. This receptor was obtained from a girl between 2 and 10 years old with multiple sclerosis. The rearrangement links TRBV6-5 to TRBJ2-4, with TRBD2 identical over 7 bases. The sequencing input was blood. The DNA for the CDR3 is TGTGCCAGCAGTTACTCAATGACTAGCCGAGACATTCAGTACTTC. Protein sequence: CASSYSMTSRDIQYF.